This record covers a single TCR beta chain. Its antigen is unknown. Germline CDR1 reads SGHNT; CDR2 reads YENEEA. V dropped 5 bases and J dropped 0 bases, with 14 bases sitting between them. This CDR3 has 15 residues. The data originate from a study of TIL therapy for anti-PD-1-resistant metastatic lung cancer. The libraries were made with immunoSEQ v3. Generated by immunoSEQ multiplex PCR, the TCRdb table keeps only in-frame clones and is missing some. The table has roughly 17,000 clones, approximately 69% seen once. Findings and caveats of the study: This highly selected cohort may not generalize to typical lung cancer patients.

Time point specified: pre-treatment sample, taken before nivolumab and TIL therapy. The source material was blood, sampled at baseline. This TCR was sampled from a person aged 25-85 years with non-small cell lung cancer. The rearrangement joins TRBV11-3 to TRBJ2-7, with no clear D. The CDR3 spells CASSLVRESSYEQYF. CDR3 nucleotide sequence: TGTGCCAGCAGCCTGGTTAGGGAAAGCTCCTACGAGCAGTACTTC.